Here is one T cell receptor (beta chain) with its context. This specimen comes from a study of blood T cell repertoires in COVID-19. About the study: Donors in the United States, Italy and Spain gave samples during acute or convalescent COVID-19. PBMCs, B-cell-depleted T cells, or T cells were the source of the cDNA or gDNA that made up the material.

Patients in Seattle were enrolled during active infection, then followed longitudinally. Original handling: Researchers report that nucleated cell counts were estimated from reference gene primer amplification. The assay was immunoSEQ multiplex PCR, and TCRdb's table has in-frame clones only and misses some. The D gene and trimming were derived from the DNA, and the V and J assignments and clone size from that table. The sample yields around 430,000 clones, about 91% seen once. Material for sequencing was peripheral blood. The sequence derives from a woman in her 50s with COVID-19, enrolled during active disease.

The chain's CDR3 is CASSIGPGQVMNTEAFF. The CDR3 nucleotides are TGTGCCAGTAGTATAGGCCCGGGACAGGTCATGAACACTGAAGCTTTCTTT. This chain uses TRBV19 with TRBJ1-1; 8 bases agree with TRBD1. Germline V CDR1 and CDR2: LNHDA, SQIVND (reference sequence). The CDR3 length is 17 residues. V shed 1 base and J 0 bases; nucleotides not matched to a gene: 7.